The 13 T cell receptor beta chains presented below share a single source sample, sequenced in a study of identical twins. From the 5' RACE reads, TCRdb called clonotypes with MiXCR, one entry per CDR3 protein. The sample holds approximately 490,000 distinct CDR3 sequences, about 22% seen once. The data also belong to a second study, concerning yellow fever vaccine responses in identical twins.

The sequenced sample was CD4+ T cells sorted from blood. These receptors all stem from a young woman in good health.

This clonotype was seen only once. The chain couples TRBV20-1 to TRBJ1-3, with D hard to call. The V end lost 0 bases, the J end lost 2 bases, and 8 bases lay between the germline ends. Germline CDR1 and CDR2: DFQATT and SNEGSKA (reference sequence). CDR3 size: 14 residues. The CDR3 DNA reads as TGCAGTGCTAGAGATCCGCGGACTGGAAACACCATATATTTT. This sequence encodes CSARDPRTGNTIYF.

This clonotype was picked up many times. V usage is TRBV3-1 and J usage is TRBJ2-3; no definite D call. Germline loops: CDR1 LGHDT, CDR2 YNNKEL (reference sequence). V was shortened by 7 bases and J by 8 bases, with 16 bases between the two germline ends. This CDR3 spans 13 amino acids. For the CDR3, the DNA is TGTGCCAGCAATCTCCAAAATGGCGGTACGCAGTATTTT. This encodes CASNLQNGGTQYF.

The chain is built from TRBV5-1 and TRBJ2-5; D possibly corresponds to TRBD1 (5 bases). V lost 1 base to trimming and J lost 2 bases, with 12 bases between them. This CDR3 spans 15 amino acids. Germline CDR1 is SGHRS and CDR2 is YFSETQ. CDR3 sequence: CASSLLGRDQETQYF. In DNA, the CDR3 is TGCGCCAGCAGCTTGTTGGGCAGGGATCAAGAGACCCAGTACTTC.

The chain's CDR3 is CASSEQSYEQYF. CDR3 DNA sequence: TGTGCCAGCAGTGAACAGTCTTACGAGCAGTACTTC. The V and J genes are TRBV2 and TRBJ2-7, with D unclear. CDR1 is SNHLY, CDR2 FYNNEI, per germline. Trimming removed 2 bases from V and 4 bases from J, with 6 bases in between. The CDR3 loop spans 12 amino acids. Complete variable domain (other parts from reference TRBV2 and TRBJ2-7): EPEVTQTPSHQVTQMGQEVILRCVPISNHLYFYWYRQILGQKVEFLVSFYNNEISEKSEIFDDQFSVERPDGSNFTLKIRSTKLEDSAMYFCASSEQSYEQYFGPGTRLTVT.

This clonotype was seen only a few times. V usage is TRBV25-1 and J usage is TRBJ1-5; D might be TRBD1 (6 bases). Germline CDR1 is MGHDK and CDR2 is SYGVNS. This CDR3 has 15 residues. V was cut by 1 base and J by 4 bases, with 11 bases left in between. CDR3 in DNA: TGTGCCAGCAGTGAATTGGGGGCTGGGAATCAGCCCCAGCATTTT. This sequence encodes CASSELGAGNQPQHF.

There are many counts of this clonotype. The CDR3 region is CASSLGGPADYEQYF. The CDR3 DNA sequence: TGCGCCAGCAGCTTGGGAGGGCCGGCCGACTACGAGCAGTACTTC. This chain connects TRBV5-1 to TRBJ2-7; D possibly corresponds to TRBD2 (5 bases). Germline lookup yields CDR1 SGHRS and CDR2 YFSETQ. CDR3 length equals 15 residues. V lost 0 bases and J 3 bases, leaving 13 bases between the germline ends.

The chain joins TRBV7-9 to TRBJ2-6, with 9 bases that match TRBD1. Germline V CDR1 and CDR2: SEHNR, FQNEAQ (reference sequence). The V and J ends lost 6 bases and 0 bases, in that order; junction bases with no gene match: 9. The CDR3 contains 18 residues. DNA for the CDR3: TGTGCCAGCAGTATCACGGGACAGGGCAGCTCTGGGGCCAACGTCCTGACTTTC. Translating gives CASSITGQGSSGANVLTF.

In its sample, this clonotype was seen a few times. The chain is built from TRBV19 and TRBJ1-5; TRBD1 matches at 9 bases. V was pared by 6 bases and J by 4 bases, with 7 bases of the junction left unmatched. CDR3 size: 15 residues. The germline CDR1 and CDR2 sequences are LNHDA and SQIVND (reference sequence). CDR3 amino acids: CASSRSGTGNQPQHF. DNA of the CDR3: TGTGCCAGTAGCAGATCCGGGACAGGGAATCAGCCCCAGCATTTT.

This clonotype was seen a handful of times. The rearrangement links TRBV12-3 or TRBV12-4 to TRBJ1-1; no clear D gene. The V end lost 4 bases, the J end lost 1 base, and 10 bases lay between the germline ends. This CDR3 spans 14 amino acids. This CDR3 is CASSYRHPNTEAFF. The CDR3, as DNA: TGTGCCAGCAGTTATAGACACCCGAACACTGAAGCTTTCTTT.

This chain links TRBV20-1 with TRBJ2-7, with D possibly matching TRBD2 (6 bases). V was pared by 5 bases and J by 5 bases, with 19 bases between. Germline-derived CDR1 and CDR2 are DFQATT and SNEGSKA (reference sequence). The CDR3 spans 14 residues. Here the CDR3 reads CSAYTGLSANEQYV. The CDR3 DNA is TGCAGTGCTTATACGGGACTCAGTGCGAACGAGCAGTACGTC.

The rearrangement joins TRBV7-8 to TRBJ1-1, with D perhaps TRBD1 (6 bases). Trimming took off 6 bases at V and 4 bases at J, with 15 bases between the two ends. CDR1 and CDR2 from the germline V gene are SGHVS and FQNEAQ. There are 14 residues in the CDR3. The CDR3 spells CASRQSRQVTEAFF. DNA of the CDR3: TGTGCCAGCAGACAAAGCCGACAGGTCACTGAAGCTTTCTTT.

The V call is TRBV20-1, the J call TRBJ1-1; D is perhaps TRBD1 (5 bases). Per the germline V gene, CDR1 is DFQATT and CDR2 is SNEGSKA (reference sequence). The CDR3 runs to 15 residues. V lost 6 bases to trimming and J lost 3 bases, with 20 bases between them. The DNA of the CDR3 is TGCAGTGCCCGAATGCCATTGCAGGGAGACACTGAAGCTTTCTTT. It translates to CSARMPLQGDTEAFF.

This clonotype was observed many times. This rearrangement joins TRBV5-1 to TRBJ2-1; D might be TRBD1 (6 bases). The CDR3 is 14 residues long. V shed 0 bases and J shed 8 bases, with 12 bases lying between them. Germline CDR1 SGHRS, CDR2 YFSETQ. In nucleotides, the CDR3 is TGCGCCAGCAGCTTGGGCCAGGGGTTCGATGAGCAGTTCTTC. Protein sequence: CASSLGQGFDEQFF.